A selection of T cell receptor beta chains follows, all from one sample in a study of PD-L1 blockade in urothelial cancer. Clones were sequenced by immunoSEQ multiplex PCR, and TCRdb holds only the in-frame ones, with some missing. The table shows tens of thousands of clones, with around 84% occurring only once. Sequencing used PBMCs, obtained around atezolizumab (anti-PD-L1) treatment. The receptors derive from a man aged 50 to 59 with urothelial cancer. The CDR3 runs from the conserved cysteine through the conserved F or W. Each record gives: V gene, clone size, D gene, J gene, CDR3 DNA, CDR3 protein. D genes are given only for firm matches. Not all rows give a size; the values are once, few, many and, for expanded clones, a class.

v_gene: TRBV9; abundance: -; d_gene: TRBD2; j_gene: TRBJ2-5; CDR3nt: TGTGCCAGCAGCGTAGACCTAGCGGGAGAGACCCAGTACTTC; CDR3aa: CASSVDLAGETQYF
v_gene: TRBV7-2; abundance: -; d_gene: TRBD2; j_gene: TRBJ2-7; CDR3nt: TGTGCCAGCAGCTTTGGGACTAGCGGGGAACCCTACGAGCAGTACTTC; CDR3aa: CASSFGTSGEPYEQYF
v_gene: TRBV19; abundance: -; d_gene: TRBD1; j_gene: TRBJ1-1; CDR3nt: TGTGCCAGTAGTATAGAATCCCAGGGGGCGGCGAACACTGAAGCTTTCTTT; CDR3aa: CASSIESQGAANTEAFF
v_gene: TRBV28; abundance: -; d_gene: TRBD1; j_gene: TRBJ1-1; CDR3nt: TGTGCCAGCAGAACAGACAGGGGGCGGTTGTCTCGAGCTTTCTTT; CDR3aa: CASRTDRGRLSRAFF
v_gene: TRBV6-5; abundance: -; d_gene: -; j_gene: TRBJ1-2; CDR3nt: TGTGCCAGCAGAGACAGAGCGCTTAACTATGGCTACACCTTC; CDR3aa: CASRDRALNYGYTF
v_gene: TRBV2; abundance: few; d_gene: -; j_gene: TRBJ1-5; CDR3nt: TGTGCCAGCAGTGATTACAGCCGACCCCAGCATTTT; CDR3aa: CASSDYSRPQHF
v_gene: TRBV9; abundance: once; d_gene: -; j_gene: TRBJ2-3; CDR3nt: TGTGCCAGCAGCGTAGGAGCCAGGGGCACAGATACGCAGTATTTT; CDR3aa: CASSVGARGTDTQYF
v_gene: TRBV6-5; abundance: -; d_gene: TRBD2; j_gene: TRBJ2-7; CDR3nt: TGTGCCAGTTCTAGCGGCCCCTACGAGCAGTACTTC; CDR3aa: CASSSGPYEQYF
v_gene: TRBV6-1; abundance: -; d_gene: -; j_gene: TRBJ1-1; CDR3nt: TGTGCCAGCAAATCGGACAGGAACACTGAAGCTTTCTTT; CDR3aa: CASKSDRNTEAFF
v_gene: TRBV15; abundance: -; d_gene: -; j_gene: TRBJ1-2; CDR3nt: TGTGCCACCAGTCAAGCTAAACTCTATGGCTACACCTTC; CDR3aa: CATSQAKLYGYTF
v_gene: TRBV27; abundance: -; d_gene: -; j_gene: TRBJ2-1; CDR3nt: TGTGCCAGCACCCGGAGCGGATCCTACAATGAGCAGTTCTTC; CDR3aa: CASTRSGSYNEQFF
v_gene: TRBV6-5; abundance: -; d_gene: -; j_gene: TRBJ2-7; CDR3nt: TGTGCCAGCAGTTACTCGGGACTCCTTATCCACGAGCAGTACTTC; CDR3aa: CASSYSGLLIHEQYF
v_gene: TRBV7-9; abundance: -; d_gene: TRBD1; j_gene: TRBJ2-7; CDR3nt: TGTGCCAGCAGCACAGGGGGGTCCCGTCTTTACGAGCAGTACTTC; CDR3aa: CASSTGGSRLYEQYF
v_gene: TRBV7-9; abundance: -; d_gene: -; j_gene: TRBJ1-1; CDR3nt: TGTGCCAGCAGCTTAAGACAGGAAGCTTTCTTT; CDR3aa: CASSLRQEAFF
v_gene: TRBV2; abundance: -; d_gene: -; j_gene: TRBJ2-1; CDR3nt: TGTGCCAGCAGTGAAGAGAGGATTCGAGGAAATGAGCAGTTCTTC; CDR3aa: CASSEERIRGNEQFF
v_gene: TRBV9; abundance: -; d_gene: -; j_gene: TRBJ2-2; CDR3nt: TGTGCCAGCAGCGTAGCTGGGAAGCCCGGGGCCGGGGAGCTGTTTTTT; CDR3aa: CASSVAGKPGAGELFF
v_gene: TRBV7-9; abundance: -; d_gene: -; j_gene: TRBJ2-3; CDR3nt: TGTGCCAGCAGCTTCAGGGGTTTAGGCACAGATACGCAGTATTTT; CDR3aa: CASSFRGLGTDTQYF
v_gene: TRBV11-2; abundance: -; d_gene: -; j_gene: TRBJ1-6; CDR3nt: TGTGCCAGCAGCTTAGTGGGGAGGGGTAATTCACCCCTCCACTTT; CDR3aa: CASSLVGRGNSPLHF
v_gene: TRBV5-1; abundance: -; d_gene: TRBD2; j_gene: TRBJ2-5; CDR3nt: TGCGCCAGCAGCTTACAGGGCGGACTAGCTCGGGTGGAGACCCAGTACTTC; CDR3aa: CASSLQGGLARVETQYF
v_gene: TRBV5-6; abundance: -; d_gene: TRBD1; j_gene: TRBJ1-1; CDR3nt: TGTGCCAGCAGCTCCCCGGGACAGAAGATTGGCGTGGCTTTCTTT; CDR3aa: CASSSPGQKIGVAFF
v_gene: TRBV9; abundance: -; d_gene: -; j_gene: TRBJ2-7; CDR3nt: TGTGCCAGCAGCGTAGTCGGGAGCGACTACGAGCAGTACTTC; CDR3aa: CASSVVGSDYEQYF
v_gene: TRBV4-1; abundance: -; d_gene: TRBD2; j_gene: TRBJ2-2; CDR3nt: TGCGCCAGCAGCCAAGATGGACTAGCGAACGGATACGGGGAGCTGTTTTTT; CDR3aa: CASSQDGLANGYGELFF
v_gene: TRBV6-5; abundance: -; d_gene: TRBD1; j_gene: TRBJ2-2; CDR3nt: TGTGCCAGCAGAAAACCGGGACAGATAACCGGGGAGCTGTTTTTT; CDR3aa: CASRKPGQITGELFF
v_gene: TRBV19; abundance: -; d_gene: -; j_gene: TRBJ2-2; CDR3nt: TGTGCCAGTAGCGCCGCGACGGTCGGAGGCACCGGGGAGCTGTTTTTT; CDR3aa: CASSAATVGGTGELFF
v_gene: TRBV28; abundance: -; d_gene: TRBD1; j_gene: TRBJ1-2; CDR3nt: TGTGCCAGCAGTTTGACAGGGGTTAACTATGGCTACACCTTC; CDR3aa: CASSLTGVNYGYTF
v_gene: TRBV10-1; abundance: once; d_gene: TRBD1; j_gene: TRBJ2-7; CDR3nt: TGCGCCAGCAGTGATATGACAGGGGGCAGCAACGAGCAGTACTTC; CDR3aa: CASSDMTGGSNEQYF
v_gene: TRBV7-9; abundance: -; d_gene: -; j_gene: TRBJ1-1; CDR3nt: TGTGCCAGCAGCCTACACCGGGTTGAGGGCACTGAAGCTTTCTTT; CDR3aa: CASSLHRVEGTEAFF
v_gene: TRBV27; abundance: -; d_gene: -; j_gene: TRBJ2-7; CDR3nt: TGTGCCAGCAGACCTATGGGAGGCTACGAGCAGTACTTC; CDR3aa: CASRPMGGYEQYF
v_gene: TRBV28; abundance: once; d_gene: TRBD2; j_gene: TRBJ2-5; CDR3nt: TGTGCCAGCAGTGTGGGGGGGATTGGGGAGACCCAGTACTTC; CDR3aa: CASSVGGIGETQYF
v_gene: TRBV5-6; abundance: -; d_gene: -; j_gene: TRBJ1-5; CDR3nt: TGTGCCAGCAGCTTGGGTCCGGGTAGCAATCAGCCCCAGCATTTT; CDR3aa: CASSLGPGSNQPQHF
v_gene: TRBV10-3; abundance: -; d_gene: TRBD2; j_gene: TRBJ2-5; CDR3nt: TGTGCCATCAGAGAGTTCGCGGGAGGGTGGGAGACCCAGTACTTC; CDR3aa: CAIREFAGGWETQYF
v_gene: TRBV5-1; abundance: -; d_gene: -; j_gene: TRBJ2-6; CDR3nt: TGCGCCAGCTGTCGTTCTGGGGCCAACGTCCTGACTTTC; CDR3aa: CASCRSGANVLTF
v_gene: TRBV4-1; abundance: few; d_gene: TRBD2; j_gene: TRBJ2-1; CDR3nt: TGCGCCAGCAGCCATCAACTAGCGGGAGGGAACAATGAGCAGTTCTTC; CDR3aa: CASSHQLAGGNNEQFF
v_gene: TRBV5-6; abundance: -; d_gene: TRBD1; j_gene: TRBJ1-5; CDR3nt: TGTGCCAGCAGCCCGTCCTACAGGGGGCTCCACAATCAGCCCCAGCATTTT; CDR3aa: CASSPSYRGLHNQPQHF
v_gene: TRBV28; abundance: -; d_gene: -; j_gene: TRBJ1-6; CDR3nt: TGTGCCAGCAGTTTGCGGGGCTCCTATAATTCACCCCTCCACTTT; CDR3aa: CASSLRGSYNSPLHF
v_gene: TRBV21-1; abundance: -; d_gene: -; j_gene: TRBJ2-7; CDR3nt: TGTGCCAGCAGCAAAGCGGGCCAGGGGACTACCTACGAGCAGTACTTC; CDR3aa: CASSKAGQGTTYEQYF
v_gene: TRBV28; abundance: -; d_gene: -; j_gene: TRBJ1-5; CDR3nt: TGTGCCAGCGGGCGGGATACCGAACCAACTACGTTTCAGCCCCAGCATTTT; CDR3aa: CASGRDTEPTTFQPQHF